This note documents a single TCR beta chain sequence. Its antigen is not identified. The germline gives CDR1 MNHEY, CDR2 SVGAGI. This CDR3 is built from 14 residues. V dropped 6 bases and J dropped 4 bases, with 13 bases sitting between them. The data originate from a study of cytomegalovirus exposure and HLA in healthy donors. The study, taken as a whole, reports: CMV serostatus stood as the only immune exposure information on hand. Through in vitro validation, three CMV-associated chains were shown to be specific for CMV antigens. An analysis was carried out later, and it reportedly showed fewer N-insertions in an Asian-associated ancestry cluster than the roughly 670-donor mean.

Primers for the PCR totalled 60 Vbeta and 13 Jbeta. Under the authors' procedure: Later analysis identified 88 million or so unique TCR beta chains, some 10 million shared. Profiling relied on immunoSEQ multiplex PCR, and the TCRdb table lists in-frame clones only, not all of them. For V, J and clone size, that table is used; D and trimming come from the DNA. The repertoire consists of some 150,000 clones, with 70% to 85% occurring once and the leading ten covering approximately 1.6%. The TCR comes from a woman in her twenties or thirties in good health and CMV-seronegative. Material: PBMCs. The chain carries TRBV6-5 and TRBJ1-5; TRBD1 might be the D (6 bases). CDR3 nucleotides: TGTGCCAGCAGACCCATACAGGGTAATCAGCCCCAGCATTTT. This gives the protein CASRPIQGNQPQHF.